This T cell receptor beta chain was observed in a study of cytomegalovirus exposure and HLA in healthy donors. About the study: There were some 81 million unique TCRs (from HLA-typed donors) in an early data release.

The V end was cut by 5 bases, the J end by 1 base, with 20 bases between. The germline CDR1 and CDR2 sequences are MDHEN and SYDVKM. The CDR3 length is 17 residues. Both 60 Vbeta primers and 13 Jbeta primers went into the PCR. Data came from immunoSEQ multiplex PCR; TCRdb stores just in-frame clones and leaves some out. The sample has approximately 150,000 clones; about two thirds are singletons. This chain joins TRBV28 and TRBJ1-1; maybe TRBD1 (5 bases). This sequence was found in a man aged 25 to 40 in good health and CMV-seropositive. What was sequenced was PBMCs. CDR3 in DNA: TGTGCCAGCAGTCCGCGGGGGGAAGCGGTTAGGAACACTGAAGCTTTCTTT. Its translation is CASSPRGEAVRNTEAFF.